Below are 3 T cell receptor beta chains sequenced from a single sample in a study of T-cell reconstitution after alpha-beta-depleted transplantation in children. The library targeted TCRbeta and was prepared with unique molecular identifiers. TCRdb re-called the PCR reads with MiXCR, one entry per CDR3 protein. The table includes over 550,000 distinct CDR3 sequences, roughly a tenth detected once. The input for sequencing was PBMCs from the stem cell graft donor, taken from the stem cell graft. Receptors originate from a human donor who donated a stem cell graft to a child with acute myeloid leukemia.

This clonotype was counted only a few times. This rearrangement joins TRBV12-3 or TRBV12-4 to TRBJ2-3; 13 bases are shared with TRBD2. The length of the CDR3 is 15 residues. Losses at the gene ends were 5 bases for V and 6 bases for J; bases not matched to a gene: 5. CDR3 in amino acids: CASSRTSGSMDTQYF. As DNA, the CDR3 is TGTGCCAGCAGTCGGACTAGCGGGAGTATGGATACGCAGTATTTT.

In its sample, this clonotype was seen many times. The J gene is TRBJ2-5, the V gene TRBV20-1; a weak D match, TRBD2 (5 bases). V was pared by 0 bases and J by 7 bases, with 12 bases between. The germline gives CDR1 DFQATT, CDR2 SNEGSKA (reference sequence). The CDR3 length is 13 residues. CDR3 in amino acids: CSARDSALGTQYF. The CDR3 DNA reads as TGCAGTGCTAGAGATAGCGCACTTGGGACCCAGTACTTC.

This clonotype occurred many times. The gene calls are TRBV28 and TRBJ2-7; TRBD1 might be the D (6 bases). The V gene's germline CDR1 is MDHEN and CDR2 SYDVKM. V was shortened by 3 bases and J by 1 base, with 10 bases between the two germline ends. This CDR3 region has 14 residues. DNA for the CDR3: TGTGCCAGCAGTTTTAGTCAGGGGTCCTACGAGCAGTACTTC. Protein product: CASSFSQGSYEQYF.